Following are 6 T cell receptor beta chains from one sample sequenced in a study of T cell repertoires in cytomegalovirus infection. TCRdb redid the calling of the reads with MiXCR, one entry per CDR3 protein. The table includes roughly 320,000 distinct CDR3 sequences, 9% to 9.5% detected once. Sequencing input: PBMCs. Every receptor here comes from a human donor in good health (CMV status not recorded). Some clones in this sample may be carry-over from other donors' samples.

This clonotype came up many times. This chain connects TRBV7-2 to TRBJ2-3; no clear D. Germline CDR1 SGHTA, CDR2 FQGNSA. Between the trimmed V and J ends, which lost 8 bases and 3 bases, there was a span of 15 bases. This CDR3 has 14 residues. This chain's CDR3 is CASGQLGSTDTQYF. The CDR3, as DNA: TGTGCCAGCGGCCAACTCGGAAGTACAGATACGCAGTATTTT.

The DNA for the CDR3 is TGTGCCAACAGACCCCCGTACCAAGAGACCCAGTACTTC. Translated, it gives CANRPPYQETQYF. V and J are TRBV12-3 or TRBV12-4 and TRBJ2-5; no definite D call. The CDR3 runs 13 residues. V shed 10 bases and J shed 0 bases, with 12 bases lying between them.

This clonotype showed up many times. The chain is built from TRBV20-1 and TRBJ2-1; possible D gene TRBD2, 5 bases. This CDR3 is 18 amino acids long. V shed 0 bases and J shed 3 bases, with 21 bases lying between them. Germline V gene lookup returns CDR1 DFQATT and CDR2 SNEGSKA (reference sequence). The CDR3 bases are TGCAGTGCTAGAGATATGCGGGTTACTCCCACCCTCTACAATGAGCAGTTCTTC. Protein sequence: CSARDMRVTPTLYNEQFF.

This clonotype was found once. The chain uses TRBV2 and TRBJ1-1, with D possibly matching TRBD1 (5 bases). The V gene's germline CDR1 is SNHLY and CDR2 FYNNEI. The length of the CDR3 is 13 residues. Trimming pared 4 bases from V and 8 bases from J, leaving 14 bases between. As DNA, the CDR3 is TGTGCCAGCAGTGGAAGTGGTGGGGCGGAAGCTTTCTTT. As protein: CASSGSGGAEAFF. Full variable domain (remainder filled in from reference TRBV2 and TRBJ1-1): EPEVTQTPSHQVTQMGQEVILRCVPISNHLYFYWYRQILGQKVEFLVSFYNNEISEKSEIFDDQFSVERPDGSNFTLKIRSTKLEDSAMYFCASSGSGGAEAFFGQGTRLTVV.

This clonotype occurred a few times. V usage is TRBV3-1 and J usage is TRBJ1-1; tentatively, D is TRBD1 (6 bases). V was clipped by 2 bases and J by 5 bases, with 21 bases between them. Germline CDR1 reads LGHDT; CDR2 reads YNNKEL (reference sequence). This CDR3 has 17 amino acids. DNA for the CDR3: TGTGCCAGCAGCCAACGAAGAGTGGGGGCATCTCTTACTGAAGCTTTCTTT. Translating gives CASSQRRVGASLTEAFF.

In its sample, this clonotype was seen many times. V usage is TRBV7-9 and J usage is TRBJ1-1, with no clear D. CDR1 is SEHNR and CDR2 is FQNEAQ in the germline V gene (reference sequence). Trimming stripped 2 bases from V and 1 base from J, with 8 bases between. The CDR3 has 14 amino acids. The CDR3 sequence is CASSLTSGNTEAFF. The DNA for the CDR3 is TGTGCCAGCAGCTTAACGTCAGGGAACACTGAAGCTTTCTTT.